This paragraph covers one T cell receptor beta chain sequence. No antigen is known for it. The CDR3 consists of 14 residues. Per the germline V gene, CDR1 is SGHTA and CDR2 is FQGNSA. V was cut by 1 base and J by 4 bases, with 10 bases left in between. The data were taken from a study of T cell responses to AZD1222 COVID-19 vaccine. Overall study findings and caveats: Possibly, clonal diversity was underestimated; donors were largely white British and included more females. Dominant CD4 TCR responses targeted spike regions 160-218 and 743-854. No day 14 peak samples; only post-peak repertoires were characterized. Of the AZD1222 recipients, only 5 or 6 were seropositive at baseline.

The data were produced by immunoSEQ multiplex PCR, yet TCRdb's version contains in-frame clones alone and is incomplete. This repertoire shows tens of thousands of clones, 92% found once; its top ten account for around 2.9%. This clonotype was sampled from an adult who received the AZD1222 COVID-19 vaccine. The sequences come from peripheral blood, collected 28 days after the second AZD1222 dose. The rearrangement joins TRBV7-2 to TRBJ1-2; no firm D call. CDR3 protein: CASSLDGRSYGYTF. In DNA, the CDR3 is TGTGCCAGCAGCTTAGACGGCCGCAGCTATGGCTACACCTTC.